This TCR beta chain was sequenced during a study of blood T cell repertoires in COVID-19. The sample holds a few counts of this clone. Assay: immunoSEQ multiplex PCR; the TCRdb copy retains only in-frame clones and omits some. The table has around 20,000 clones, roughly 87% seen once. Germline CDR1 is SGHRS and CDR2 is YFSETQ. V was shortened by 4 bases and J by 6 bases, with 17 bases between the two germline ends. CDR3 length equals 15 residues. This sequence joins TRBV5-1 and TRBJ1-5; D is undetermined. Sample: peripheral blood. This TCR was sampled from a human donor in a cohort sampled during active COVID-19. The donor label of this sample is uncertain. In DNA form, the CDR3 reads TGCGCCAGCAGCCAGATACCGGGGAGCGGTCAGCCCCAGCATTTT. It yields the protein CASSQIPGSGQPQHF.